This TCR beta chain came from a study of cytomegalovirus exposure and HLA in healthy donors. Whole-study results and caveats: What TCR beta sequences reportedly achieved was accurate prediction of HLA-A and HLA-B alleles in most subjects. With DRB1 most and HLA-C fewest, TCR association rates differed between HLA loci in a later analysis. Confirmation was obtained in vitro that a few CMV-associated chains are specific for CMV antigens.

The CDR3 runs 17 residues. V dropped 2 bases and J dropped 2 bases, with 16 bases sitting between them. CDR1 and CDR2 (germline): SGHTA, FQGNSA. As regards this clone: Its target is unknown.

The PCR had 60 Vbeta and 13 Jbeta primers. Profiling relied on immunoSEQ multiplex PCR, and the TCRdb table lists in-frame clones only, not all of them. The repertoire holds 150,000 to 200,000 clones, with 65% to 85% as singletons. Specimen: PBMCs. The chain combines TRBV7-2 with TRBJ2-1, with D possibly TRBD1 on 5 matching bases. The receptor's source is a man between 18 and 29 years old in good health and CMV-seronegative. The DNA of the CDR3 is TGTGCCAGCAGCTTAACCCGTCAGGGCCTCACCTACAATGAGCAGTTCTTC. It specifies CASSLTRQGLTYNEQFF.